The 31 T cell receptor beta chains in this list originate from one sample, sequenced in a study of response to subunit inactivated influenza vaccine. MiXCR, run by TCRdb on the RT-PCR reads, gives a single entry per CDR3 protein. This table holds under 950,000 distinct CDR3 sequences, around 20% found once. The sequences come from PBMCs from blood, collected 5 days after vaccination. The source is a man in his fifties who received an inactivated influenza vaccine.

This clonotype was counted at least ten times. V and J are TRBV4-2 and TRBJ2-5, with 10 bases that match TRBD2. The ends lost 1 base at V and 5 bases at J; junction bases unmatched: 13. Germline values: CDR1 LGHNA, CDR2 YNFKEQ. The CDR3 is made up of 18 amino acids. The CDR3 DNA reads as TGTGCCAGCAGCCAAGGGTCGTCTAGCGGGGGTCTCGTCGAGACCCAGTACTTC. Encoded protein: CASSQGSSSGGLVETQYF.

V usage is TRBV7-2 and J usage is TRBJ2-1; D unresolved. The CDR3 length is 16 residues. The V and J ends lost 5 bases and 0 bases respectively, with 14 bases between them. Germline V lookup: CDR1 SGHTA, CDR2 FQGNSA. The CDR3 spells CASSQDRKISYNEQFF. The CDR3 DNA reads as TGTGCCAGCAGCCAGGACCGGAAAATCTCCTACAATGAGCAGTTCTTC. The complete variable domain, with remaining parts taken from reference TRBV7-2 and TRBJ2-1, reads GAGVSQSPSNKVTEKGKDVELRCDPISGHTALYWYRQSLGQGLEFLIYFQGNSAPDKSGLPSDRFSAERTGGSVSTLTIQRTQQEDSAVYLCASSQDRKISYNEQFFGPGTRLTVL.

This chain links TRBV5-1 with TRBJ2-7; D unclear. The CDR3 loop spans 13 amino acids. Germline loops: CDR1 SGHRS, CDR2 YFSETQ. The V gene lost 0 bases and the J gene lost 5 bases, with 9 bases spanning the gap. CDR3 loop: CASSLGDEDEQYF. The CDR3 coding sequence is TGCGCCAGCAGCTTGGGTGACGAGGACGAGCAGTACTTC.

This clonotype has just a few counts. This chain uses TRBV11-2 with TRBJ2-5; 7 nucleotides match TRBD2. The CDR3 spans 15 residues. The V gene end was trimmed by 6 bases and the J gene end by 5 bases; junction bases not matched to a gene: 12. Germline CDR1 SGHAT, CDR2 FQNNGV. CDR3 in DNA: TGTGCCAGCAGACTGGACAACTGGCGGGGGGAGACCCAGTACTTC. Translated, it gives CASRLDNWRGETQYF.

The J gene is TRBJ2-5, the V gene TRBV7-2; 13 bases match TRBD2. Per the germline V gene, CDR1 is SGHTA and CDR2 is FQGNSA. The V and J ends lost 5 bases and 9 bases, in that order; junction bases with no gene match: 6. CDR3 length: 14 residues. This chain's CDR3 is CASSPGLAGEAQYF. CDR3 sequence (DNA): TGTGCCAGCAGCCCCGGACTAGCGGGGGAGGCCCAGTACTTC.

This clonotype has a handful of counts. The chain carries TRBV11-2 and TRBJ2-7, with D possibly being TRBD1 or TRBD2 (5 bases each). The CDR3 has 17 amino acids. Trimming took 5 bases from V and 2 from J, leaving 22 bases between them. Germline loops: CDR1 SGHAT, CDR2 FQNNGV. The CDR3 reads CASSPVRSPGRAYEQYF. The CDR3, as DNA: TGTGCCAGCAGCCCAGTCCGGAGTCCGGGACGCGCCTACGAGCAGTACTTC.

J is TRBJ2-1 and V is TRBV9; 7 bases align to TRBD2. The CDR3 length is 16 residues. Germline V gives CDR1 SGDLS, CDR2 YYNGEE. The V segment lost 0 bases and the J segment 3 bases; nucleotides outside the gene matches: 6. The CDR3, as DNA: TGTGCCAGCAGCGTAGAGCCTAGCGGTAACTACAATGAGCAGTTCTTC. It translates to CASSVEPSGNYNEQFF.

The chain carries TRBV29-1 and TRBJ2-7, with D uncertain. The CDR3 is 12 residues long. Germline V lookup: CDR1 SQVTM, CDR2 ANQGSEA. V lost 6 bases, J lost 2 bases, and 11 bases lay in between. The DNA of the CDR3 is TGCAGCGTGGCCGACGGTGCCTACGAGCAGTACTTC. Translating it yields CSVADGAYEQYF.

The rearrangement links TRBV4-1 to TRBJ2-4, with D unresolved. V lost 1 base and J lost 1, with 8 bases in between. This CDR3 comprises 15 residues. In germline, CDR1 is MGHRA, CDR2 YSYEKL. DNA for the CDR3: TGCGCCAGCAGCCAAGCCGCAGTCGCCAAAAACATTCAGTACTTC. This encodes CASSQAAVAKNIQYF.

The genes are TRBV12-3 or TRBV12-4 and TRBJ1-1; 8 bases map to TRBD1. The ends lost 5 bases at V and 4 bases at J; junction bases unmatched: 6. The CDR3 totals 14 residues. In DNA form, the CDR3 reads TGTGCCAGCAGTCCAGGGGGCGCGAGCACTGAAGCTTTCTTT. Translated: CASSPGGASTEAFF.

The rearrangement joins TRBV9 to TRBJ2-1, with D perhaps matching TRBD2 (6 bases). The CDR3 has 15 residues. The germline V gene encodes CDR1 SGDLS and CDR2 YYNGEE. V was clipped by 2 bases and J by 7 bases, with 16 bases between them. The CDR3 region has the DNA TGTGCCAGCAGCGTGGATGACGGGAGTAGGAATGAGCAGTTCTTC. Amino acid sequence: CASSVDDGSRNEQFF.

Remarks on this clonotype: The germline gene is not matched at one end of the junction; a read error may be the cause. V gene TRBV28 combines with J gene TRBJ1-3, with D perhaps TRBD1 (5 bases). Germline assignment: CDR1 MDHEN and CDR2 SYDVKM. This CDR3 has 12 amino acids. The CDR3 is CASSLLGQRVHF. DNA for the CDR3: TGTGCCAGCAGTTTGCTAGGACAACGGGTACATTTT.

This clonotype was observed a few times. The J gene is TRBJ1-4, the V gene TRBV20-1, with D possibly matching TRBD1 (5 bases). The CDR3 length is 12 residues. Trimming cost V 0 bases and J 11 bases, with 10 bases left between them. Germline V gene data show CDR1 as DFQATT and CDR2 as SNEGSKA (reference sequence). CDR3 nucleotides: TGCAGTGCTAGAGAAGGGGAAGCGAAACTGTTTTTT. It is translated as CSAREGEAKLFF.

The chain combines TRBV4-3 with TRBJ2-1, with TRBD1 matching over 9 bases. Germline V gene lookup returns CDR1 LGHNA and CDR2 YSLEER. The CDR3 sequence is 14 residues long. V shed 3 bases, J shed 8 bases, and the junction held 5 bases outside the gene matches. This CDR3 is CASSQGTGIYEQFF. CDR3 nucleotide sequence: TGCGCCAGCAGCCAGGGGACAGGGATCTATGAGCAGTTCTTC.

There are many counts of this clonotype. At one of its ends the junction is not consistent with the germline gene, which may arise from a read error. The chain's CDR3 is CSVEGAQF. CDR3 DNA sequence: TGCAGCGTTGAGGGGGCCCAGTTC. The chain combines TRBV29-1 with TRBJ2-1, with D possibly being TRBD1 (6 bases). Germline V gives CDR1 SQVTM, CDR2 ANQGSEA. This CDR3 has 8 amino acids.

The gene calls are TRBV21-1 and TRBJ2-7; the D call TRBD1 from the table was never checked on the DNA. TRBV21-1 is deemed a pseudogene. CDR3 length equals 13 residues. CDR3 loop: CASPPEGPHEQYF. The DNA for the CDR3 is TGTGCCAGCCCCCCGGAAGGGCCCCACGAGCAGTACTTC.

The chain carries TRBV24-1 and TRBJ2-7; D is uncertain. The CDR3 runs 13 residues. CDR1 KGHDR and CDR2 SFDVKD come from the germline V gene. Trimming cost V 6 bases and J 3 bases, with 11 bases left between them. CDR3 in amino acids: CATSPHASYEQYF. The CDR3 bases are TGTGCCACCAGTCCTCACGCCAGCTACGAGCAGTACTTC.

V is TRBV11-2 and J is TRBJ2-7, with TRBD2 identical over 8 bases. Unmatched junction bases numbered 20, after V lost 5 bases and J lost 5 bases. Germline CDR1 and CDR2: SGHAT and FQNNGV. The CDR3 is made up of 18 amino acids. CDR3 sequence reads: CASSKTGTRVIGVDEQYF. In DNA form, the CDR3 reads TGTGCCAGCAGCAAAACCGGGACTAGGGTAATCGGGGTCGACGAGCAGTACTTC. Based on the CDR3 plus reference TRBV11-2 and TRBJ2-7, the full variable domain is EAGVAQSPRYKIIEKRQSVAFWCNPISGHATLYWYQQILGQGPKLLIQFQNNGVVDDSQLPKDRFSAERLKGVDSTLKIQPAKLEDSAVYLCASSKTGTRVIGVDEQYFGPGTRLTVT.

The chain employs TRBV5-1 and TRBJ2-2; no clear D. The CDR3 extends over 18 amino acids. The V end lost 1 base, the J end lost 8 bases, and 24 bases lay between the germline ends. Germline values: CDR1 SGHRS, CDR2 YFSETQ. As DNA, the CDR3 is TGCGCCAGCAGCTTGTCCTATCCACGAACGACGGGCACTGGGGAGCTGTTTTTT. Translation: CASSLSYPRTTGTGELFF.

This clonotype was recorded many times. The V and J genes are TRBV7-8 and TRBJ2-7; D not certain. The V and J ends lost 5 bases and 1 base respectively, with 21 bases between them. The CDR3 covers 17 residues. Germline V lookup: CDR1 SGHVS, CDR2 FQNEAQ. The CDR3 sequence is CASSPRLTGSKSYEQYF. CDR3 in DNA: TGTGCCAGCAGCCCGAGACTTACCGGGTCCAAATCCTACGAGCAGTACTTC.

This clonotype was observed a single time. The rearrangement joins TRBV18 to TRBJ2-7; 7 bases align to TRBD2. CDR3 size: 14 residues. Germline CDR1 is KGHSH and CDR2 is LQKENI. With 3 bases clipped from V and 5 bases from J, the junction kept 7 bases outside the gene matches. The DNA for the CDR3 is TGTGCCAGCTCACCTCGGCGGGAGATCAACGAGCAGTACTTC. As protein: CASSPRREINEQYF.

This clonotype was seen once. The chain uses TRBV6-2 or TRBV6-3 and TRBJ2-7, with D perhaps matching TRBD1 (6 bases). Germline values: CDR1 MNHEY, CDR2 SVGEGT. The germline V and J ends were trimmed by 1 base and 2 bases, with 15 bases remaining between them. This CDR3 comprises 16 residues. The CDR3 nucleotides are TGTGCCAGCAGTTACTGGTCCCAGGGGACGACCTACGAGCAGTACTTC. Amino acids: CASSYWSQGTTYEQYF.

This clonotype has just a few counts. CDR3 region: CSVPRQGSSYEQYF. The CDR3 DNA follows: TGCAGCGTTCCCCGACAGGGCAGCTCCTACGAGCAGTACTTC. The rearrangement uses TRBV29-1 and TRBJ2-7, with 7 bases identical to TRBD1. V shed 5 bases and J 0 bases; nucleotides not matched to a gene: 7. The germline V gene has CDR1 SQVTM and CDR2 ANQGSEA. The CDR3 loop spans 14 amino acids.

The chain joins TRBV13 to TRBJ2-5; no clear D. Germline loops: CDR1 PRHDT, CDR2 FYEKMQ (reference sequence). The CDR3 extends over 15 amino acids. Trimming stripped 0 bases from V and 3 bases from J, with 11 bases between. CDR3 protein: CASSLGSRTEETQYF. The DNA of the CDR3 is TGTGCCAGCAGCTTAGGATCAAGGACGGAAGAGACCCAGTACTTC.

This clonotype has a handful of counts. The rearrangement joins TRBV2 to TRBJ2-1; TRBD2 might be the D (6 bases). Per the germline V gene, CDR1 is SNHLY and CDR2 is FYNNEI. This CDR3 contains 15 residues. The V gene lost 3 bases and the J gene lost 7 bases, with 16 bases spanning the gap. The CDR3 DNA follows: TGTGCCAGCAGTGAGATGACTCTCGGGAGTAATGAGCAGTTCTTC. Translated, it gives CASSEMTLGSNEQFF.

The table lists this clonotype with a few counts. V gene TRBV7-2 combines with J gene TRBJ2-7; no clear D. V lost 10 bases, J lost 3 bases, and 13 bases lay in between. This CDR3 is 12 amino acids long. CDR1 is SGHTA, CDR2 FQGNSA, per germline. The CDR3 here is CATARAGYEQYF. The CDR3 DNA sequence: TGTGCCACCGCACGTGCCGGCTACGAGCAGTACTTC.

The V and J genes are TRBV20-1 and TRBJ2-1; 11 bases match TRBD2. The CDR3 spans 14 residues. CDR1 and CDR2 from the germline V gene are DFQATT and SNEGSKA (reference sequence). Losses at the gene ends were 5 bases for V and 8 bases for J; bases not matched to a gene: 8. The CDR3 DNA reads TGCAGTGCTCAGACTAGCGGGACGAGGGATGAGCAGTTCTTC. Amino acid sequence: CSAQTSGTRDEQFF.

J is TRBJ2-1 and V is TRBV5-6, with 8 bases aligning to TRBD2. V was clipped by 4 bases and J by 8 bases; unmatched bases: 11. CDR1 and CDR2 (germline): SGHDT, YYEEEE. This CDR3 is 15 amino acids long. The CDR3 bases are TGTGCCAGCAGCCCAAGGAGCGGGAGAAGATATGAGCAGTTCTTC. This sequence encodes CASSPRSGRRYEQFF. Drawing the rest from reference TRBV5-6 and TRBJ2-1, the complete variable domain is DAGVTQSPTHLIKTRGQQVTLRCSPKSGHDTVSWYQQALGQGPQFIFQYYEEEERQRGNFPDRFSGHQFPNYSSELNVNALLLGDSALYLCASSPRSGRRYEQFFGPGTRLTVL.

This clonotype was seen a handful of times. The V and J genes are TRBV7-2 and TRBJ2-7; the match to TRBD2 covers 11 bases. The CDR3 covers 15 residues. The junction had 7 bases not matched to a gene; V was cut back by 6 bases and J by 3 bases. The germline gives CDR1 SGHTA, CDR2 FQGNSA. DNA of the CDR3: TGTGCCAGCAGGGTAGCGGGGGGGCCTCTCTACGAGCAGTACTTC. Protein: CASRVAGGPLYEQYF.

This clonotype was seen more than once but under ten times. The chain is built from TRBV12-3 or TRBV12-4 and TRBJ1-6; 7 bases line up with TRBD1. J was trimmed by 6 bases and V by 5 bases; bases with no gene match: 4. The CDR3 totals 14 residues. The CDR3 DNA reads TGTGCCAGCAGTATTGGGACAGCTAATTCACCCCTCCACTTT. It is translated as CASSIGTANSPLHF.

The chain joins TRBV24-1 to TRBJ2-3; no firm D call. The germline V gene has CDR1 KGHDR and CDR2 SFDVKD. The V and J ends lost 2 bases and 1 base respectively, with 6 bases between them. The CDR3 consists of 14 residues. This CDR3 is CATSDSGGTDTQYF. In nucleotides, the CDR3 is TGTGCCACCAGTGATTCTGGGGGCACAGATACGCAGTATTTT.